The sequence of this T cell receptor beta chain was determined in a study of technical replicates of blood from a few donors. The method was immunoSEQ multiplex PCR; TCRdb's version includes in-frame clones alone and lacks a portion of them. The sample has 50,000 to 70,000 clones, 75% to 90% seen once. Unmatched junction bases numbered 7, after V lost 0 bases and J lost 9 bases. CDR3 length equals 16 residues. Germline V lookup: CDR1 SEHNR, CDR2 FQNEAQ (reference sequence). The sequenced sample consisted of PBMCs. This chain connects TRBV7-9 to TRBJ2-1; TRBD2 matches 11 bases. The receptor's source is a human donor in good health. Some clones in this sample may be carry-over from other donors' samples. The chain's CDR3 is CASSLALTSGAAEQFF. The CDR3 DNA reads as TGTGCCAGCAGCTTAGCATTGACTAGCGGGGCCGCTGAGCAGTTCTTC.